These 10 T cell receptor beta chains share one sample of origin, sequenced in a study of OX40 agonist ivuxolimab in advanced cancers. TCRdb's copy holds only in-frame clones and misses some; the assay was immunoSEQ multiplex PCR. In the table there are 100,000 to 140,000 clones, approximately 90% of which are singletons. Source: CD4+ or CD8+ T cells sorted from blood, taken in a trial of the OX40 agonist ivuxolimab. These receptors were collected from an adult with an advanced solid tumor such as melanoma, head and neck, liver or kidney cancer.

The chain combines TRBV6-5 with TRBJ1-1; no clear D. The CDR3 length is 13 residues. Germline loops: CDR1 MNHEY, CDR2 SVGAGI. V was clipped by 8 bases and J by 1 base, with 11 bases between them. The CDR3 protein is CASVQPGNTEAFF. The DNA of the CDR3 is TGTGCCAGCGTCCAGCCTGGGAACACTGAAGCTTTCTTT.

CDR3 amino acids: CASRDSFATNEKLFF. The CDR3 DNA reads as TGTGCCAGCAGGGACAGTTTTGCAACTAATGAAAAACTGTTTTTT. This chain links TRBV6-4 with TRBJ1-4; D may be TRBD1 (6 bases). The CDR3 is 15 amino acids. The V gene's germline CDR1 is MRHNA and CDR2 SNTAGT. V was trimmed by 6 bases and J by 0 bases, leaving 11 bases between them.

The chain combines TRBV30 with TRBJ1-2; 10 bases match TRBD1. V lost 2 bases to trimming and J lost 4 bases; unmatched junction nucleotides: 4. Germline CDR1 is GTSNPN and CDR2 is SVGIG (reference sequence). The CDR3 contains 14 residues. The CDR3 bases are TGTGCCTGGAGTACCGGGACAGGGGCCTATGGCTACACCTTC. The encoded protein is CAWSTGTGAYGYTF. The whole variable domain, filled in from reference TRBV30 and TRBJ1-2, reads SQTIHQWPATLVQPVGSPLSLECTVEGTSNPNLYWYRQAAGRGLQLLFYSVGIGQISSEVPQNLSASRPQDRQFILSSKKLLLSDSGFYLCAWSTGTGAYGYTFGSGTRLTVV.

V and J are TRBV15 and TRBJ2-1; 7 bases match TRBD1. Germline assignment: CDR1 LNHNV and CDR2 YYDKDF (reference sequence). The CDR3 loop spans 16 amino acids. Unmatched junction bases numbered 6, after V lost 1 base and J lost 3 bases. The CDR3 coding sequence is TGTGCCACCAGCAGAGTTCGGACAGGATACTACAATGAGCAGTTCTTC. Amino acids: CATSRVRTGYYNEQFF.

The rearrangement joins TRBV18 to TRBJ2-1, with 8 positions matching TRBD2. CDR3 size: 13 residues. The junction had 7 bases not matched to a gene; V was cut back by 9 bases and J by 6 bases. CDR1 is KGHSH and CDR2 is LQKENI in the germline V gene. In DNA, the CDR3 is TGTGCCAGTAATAGCGGGAACCCCAATGAGCAGTTCTTC. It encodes CASNSGNPNEQFF.

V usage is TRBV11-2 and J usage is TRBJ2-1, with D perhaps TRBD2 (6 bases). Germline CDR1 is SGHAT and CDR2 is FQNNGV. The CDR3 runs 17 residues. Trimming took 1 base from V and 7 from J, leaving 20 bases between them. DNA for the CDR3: TGTGCCAGCAGCTTAGCCTTCACTAGCATAAGGATTAATGAGCAGTTCTTC. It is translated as CASSLAFTSIRINEQFF.

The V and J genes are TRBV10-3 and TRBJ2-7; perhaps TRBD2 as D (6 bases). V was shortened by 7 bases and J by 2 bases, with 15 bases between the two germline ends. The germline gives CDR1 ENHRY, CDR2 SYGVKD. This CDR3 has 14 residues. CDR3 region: CAINRDGGTYEQYF. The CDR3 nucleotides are TGTGCCATCAATAGGGACGGCGGGACCTACGAGCAGTACTTC.

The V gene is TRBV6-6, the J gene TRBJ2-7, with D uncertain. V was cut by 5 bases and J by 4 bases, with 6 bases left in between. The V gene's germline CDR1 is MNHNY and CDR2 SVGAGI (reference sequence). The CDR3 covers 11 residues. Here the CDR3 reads CASSLDYEQYF. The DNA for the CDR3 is TGTGCCAGCAGTCTCGATTACGAGCAGTACTTC.

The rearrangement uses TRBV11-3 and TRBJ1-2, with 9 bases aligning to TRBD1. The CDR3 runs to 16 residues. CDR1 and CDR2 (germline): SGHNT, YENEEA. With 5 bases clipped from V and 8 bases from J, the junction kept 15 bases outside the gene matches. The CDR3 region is CASSPTSGTGSGGYTF. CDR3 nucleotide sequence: TGTGCCAGCAGCCCTACCTCCGGGACAGGGAGTGGAGGCTACACCTTC.

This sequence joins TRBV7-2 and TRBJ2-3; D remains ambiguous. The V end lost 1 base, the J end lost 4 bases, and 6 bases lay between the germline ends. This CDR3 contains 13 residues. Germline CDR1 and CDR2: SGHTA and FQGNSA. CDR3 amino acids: CASSLVGADTQYF. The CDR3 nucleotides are TGTGCCAGCAGCTTAGTTGGCGCAGATACGCAGTATTTT.